Reported below is one T cell receptor beta chain. The antigen remains unidentified. This record belongs to a study of response to subunit inactivated influenza vaccine. Points from the study as a whole: Authors suggested seasonal influenza vaccinations each recruit few new T cells.

Each CDR3 protein gets one entry after TCRdb re-called the RT-PCR reads with MiXCR. The sample lists 650,000 to 800,000 distinct CDR3 sequences, around 18% occurring once. With V trimmed by 4 bases and J by 4 bases, 5 bases remained unmatched. CDR1 and CDR2 from the germline V gene are SEHNR and FQNEAQ (reference sequence). This CDR3 comprises 16 residues. The sequenced sample was PBMCs from blood, obtained less than 6 days after vaccination. The J gene is TRBJ2-5, the V gene TRBV7-9; TRBD2 matches 14 bases. This TCR derives from a man in his forties or fifties who received an inactivated influenza vaccine. CDR3 residues: CASSWPGLAGVETQYF. Here the CDR3 DNA reads TGTGCCAGCAGCTGGCCGGGACTAGCGGGAGTAGAGACCCAGTACTTC.